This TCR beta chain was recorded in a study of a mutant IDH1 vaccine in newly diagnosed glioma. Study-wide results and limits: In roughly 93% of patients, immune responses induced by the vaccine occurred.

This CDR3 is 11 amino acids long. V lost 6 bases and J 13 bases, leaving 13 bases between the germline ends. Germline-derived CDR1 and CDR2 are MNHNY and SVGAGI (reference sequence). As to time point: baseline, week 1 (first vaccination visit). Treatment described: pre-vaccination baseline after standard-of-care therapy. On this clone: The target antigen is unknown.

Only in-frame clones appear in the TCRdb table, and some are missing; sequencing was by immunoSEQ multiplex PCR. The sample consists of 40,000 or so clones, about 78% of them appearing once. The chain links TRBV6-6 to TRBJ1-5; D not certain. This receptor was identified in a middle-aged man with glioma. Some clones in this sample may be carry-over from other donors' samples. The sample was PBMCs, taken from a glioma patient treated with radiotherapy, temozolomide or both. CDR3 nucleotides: TGTGCCAGCAGCGCGGAAGGTCCGCAGCATTTT. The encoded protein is CASSAEGPQHF.